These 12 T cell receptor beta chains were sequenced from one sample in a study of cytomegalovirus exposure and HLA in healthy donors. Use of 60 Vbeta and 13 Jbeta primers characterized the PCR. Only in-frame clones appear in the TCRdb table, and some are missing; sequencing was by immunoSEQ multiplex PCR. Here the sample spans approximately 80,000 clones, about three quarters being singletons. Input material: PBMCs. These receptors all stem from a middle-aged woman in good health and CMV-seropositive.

This CDR3 is CASSVGQNTIYF. The CDR3 nucleotides read TGTGCCAGCAGTGTGGGGCAAAACACCATATATTTT. This sequence joins TRBV6-1 and TRBJ1-3; the D gene is possibly TRBD1 (5 bases). Germline V gene sequence: CDR1 MNHNS, CDR2 SASEGT. The CDR3 contains 12 residues. V was clipped by 4 bases and J by 6 bases, with 7 bases between them.

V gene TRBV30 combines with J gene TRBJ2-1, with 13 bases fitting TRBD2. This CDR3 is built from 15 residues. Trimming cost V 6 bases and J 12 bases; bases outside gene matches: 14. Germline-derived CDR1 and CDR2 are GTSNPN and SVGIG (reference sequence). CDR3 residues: CACKNGIRLAGGQFF. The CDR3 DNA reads TGTGCCTGCAAAAATGGGATACGACTAGCGGGGGGGCAGTTCTTC.

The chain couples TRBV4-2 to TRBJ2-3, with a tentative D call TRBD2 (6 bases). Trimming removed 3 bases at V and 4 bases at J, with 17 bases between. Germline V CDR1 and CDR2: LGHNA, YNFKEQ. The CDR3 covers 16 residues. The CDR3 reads CASSQEVGSVADTQYF. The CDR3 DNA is TGTGCCAGCAGCCAGGAGGTCGGGAGTGTCGCAGATACGCAGTATTTT.

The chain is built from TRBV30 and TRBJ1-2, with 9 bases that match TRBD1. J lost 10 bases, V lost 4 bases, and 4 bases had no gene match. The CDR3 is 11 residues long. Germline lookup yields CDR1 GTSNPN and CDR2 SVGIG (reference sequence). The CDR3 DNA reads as TGTGCCTGGACCGGGGACAGGGTCTACACCTTC. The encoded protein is CAWTGDRVYTF.

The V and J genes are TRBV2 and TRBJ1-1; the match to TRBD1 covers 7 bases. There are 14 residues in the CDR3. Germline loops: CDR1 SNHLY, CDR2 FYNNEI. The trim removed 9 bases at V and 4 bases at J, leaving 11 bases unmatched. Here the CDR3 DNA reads TGTGCCAGTTTCGACAGGGTTGGCGGCACTGAAGCTTTCTTT. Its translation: CASFDRVGGTEAFF.

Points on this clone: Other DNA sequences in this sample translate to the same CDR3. CDR3 DNA: TGTGCCACCAGCAGGGACAGGGGGAACACTGAAGCTTTCTTT. Translation gives CATSRDRGNTEAFF. The chain combines TRBV15 with TRBJ1-1; 9 nucleotides align to TRBD1. The CDR3 has 14 residues. Germline trimming cut 3 bases from V and 1 base from J; bases unmatched to any gene: 0. Germline V gene sequence: CDR1 LNHNV, CDR2 YYDKDF (reference sequence).

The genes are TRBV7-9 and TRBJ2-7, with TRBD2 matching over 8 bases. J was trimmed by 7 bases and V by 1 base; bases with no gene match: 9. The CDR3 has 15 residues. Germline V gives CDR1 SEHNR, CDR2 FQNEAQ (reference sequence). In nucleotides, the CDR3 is TGTGCCAGCAGCTTAGAGCGAGCGGGAGTGGGAGAGCAGTACTTC. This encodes CASSLERAGVGEQYF.

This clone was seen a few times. The CDR3 is CASSRTGTGRSEAFF. The CDR3 DNA reads TGTGCCAGCAGTAGAACCGGGACAGGTAGATCCGAAGCTTTCTTT. V gene TRBV6-5 combines with J gene TRBJ1-1; 8 bases align to TRBD1. V shed 5 bases, J shed 8 bases, and the junction held 13 bases outside the gene matches. CDR3 size: 15 residues. In germline, CDR1 is MNHEY, CDR2 SVGAGI.

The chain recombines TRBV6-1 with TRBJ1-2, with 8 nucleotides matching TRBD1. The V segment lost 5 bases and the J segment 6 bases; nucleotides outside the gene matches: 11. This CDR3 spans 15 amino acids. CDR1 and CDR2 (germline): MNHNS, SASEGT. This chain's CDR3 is CASSPRDRPLDGYTF. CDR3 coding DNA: TGTGCCAGCAGTCCCCGGGACAGGCCATTGGATGGCTACACCTTC.

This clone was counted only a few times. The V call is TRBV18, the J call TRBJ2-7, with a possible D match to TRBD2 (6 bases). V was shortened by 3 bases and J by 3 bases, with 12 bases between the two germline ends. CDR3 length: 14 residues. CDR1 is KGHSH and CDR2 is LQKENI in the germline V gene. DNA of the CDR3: TGTGCCAGCTCACCGACGGGGGTTCTCTACGAGCAGTACTTC. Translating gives CASSPTGVLYEQYF. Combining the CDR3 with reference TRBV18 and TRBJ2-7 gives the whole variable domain NAGVMQNPRHLVRRRGQEARLRCSPMKGHSHVYWYRQLPEEGLKFMVYLQKENIIDESGMPKERFSAEFPKEGPSILRIQQVVRGDSAAYFCASSPTGVLYEQYFGPGTRLTVT.

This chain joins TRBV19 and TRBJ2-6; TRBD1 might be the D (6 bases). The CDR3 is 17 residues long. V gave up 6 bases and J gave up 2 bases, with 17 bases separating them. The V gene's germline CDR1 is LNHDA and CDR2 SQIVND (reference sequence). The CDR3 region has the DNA TGTGCCAGTAGCACGCTACAGGGTATGGCTGGGGCCAACGTCCTGACTTTC. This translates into CASSTLQGMAGANVLTF.

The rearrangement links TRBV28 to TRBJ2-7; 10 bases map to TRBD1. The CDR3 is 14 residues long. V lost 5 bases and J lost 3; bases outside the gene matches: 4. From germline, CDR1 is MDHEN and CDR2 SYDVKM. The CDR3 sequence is CASSPGTGVYEQYF. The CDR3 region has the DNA TGTGCCAGCAGTCCCGGGACAGGGGTCTACGAGCAGTACTTC.